This entry concerns a single TCR beta chain. Before being deemed recovered, Cohort 3 donors had two negative PCRs, clearance, or symptom resolution. Original analysis: Amplified reference gene primers provided the basis for estimating nucleated cell counts. Repertoires were generated with immunoSEQ multiplex PCR, while TCRdb's copy carries only in-frame clones and drops some. V and J calls and clone size follow that table, whereas D and trimming were derived from the DNA. This repertoire shows around 450,000 clones, around 91% found once; its top ten account for approximately 0.65%. The data originate from a study of blood T cell repertoires in COVID-19. Germline CDR1 reads LGHDT; CDR2 reads YNNKEL (reference sequence). The CDR3 has 14 amino acids. Trimming shortened V by 4 bases and J by 6 bases, and 13 bases separated the two germline ends.

The chain recombines TRBV3-1 (or the pseudogene TRBV3-2) with TRBJ2-1, with D hard to call. The sample taken for sequencing was PBMCs or T cells enriched from blood (not recorded which). This clonotype was sampled from a man aged 18 to 29 who had recovered from COVID-19. The CDR3 nucleotides are TGTGCCAGCAGCCCCCGCGGAACTCTCAATGAGCAGTTCTTC. It encodes CASSPRGTLNEQFF.